Sequencing of this T cell receptor (beta chain) was carried out in a study of cytomegalovirus exposure and HLA in healthy donors. The primer mix had 60 Vbeta and 13 Jbeta primers. In the study's own analysis: A follow-up analysis tallied some 80 million unique TCR beta chains, about 11 million shared. The assay was immunoSEQ multiplex PCR, and TCRdb's table has in-frame clones only and misses some. V and J calls and clone size come straight from that table; D and trimming were deduced from the DNA. The sample lists roughly 100,000 clones, about four fifths occurring once. Remarks on this clone: Its specificity is unknown.

Study outcomes and limitations: In an earlier analysis, most TCR beta V segments were productive about 87% or about 30% of the time.

Sequencing was done on a sample of PBMCs. The TCR sequence derives from a young woman in good health and CMV-seropositive.

CDR3 coding DNA: TGTGCCAGCAGTGTGAGGACAGGCTCTGGAAACACCATATATTTT. Translation: CASSVRTGSGNTIYF. This sequence joins TRBV6-1 and TRBJ1-3, with 7 bases fitting TRBD1. This CDR3 has 15 residues. From germline, CDR1 is MNHNS and CDR2 SASEGT. Losses at the gene ends were 4 bases for V and 0 bases for J; bases not matched to a gene: 3.